These 7 T cell receptor beta chains were all obtained from the same sample, sequenced in a study of vaccination effects on CD4 cells after COVID-19. TCRdb's table, derived via immunoSEQ multiplex PCR, lists solely in-frame clones and lacks some. The repertoire includes tens of thousands of clones, about 80% of them detected once, and 1% to 1.5% sits in the top ten. Antigen-specific CD4+ T cells were expanded (with viral peptide pools) by the ViraFEST assay ahead of sequencing. On roughly day 10 of culture, CD4+ T cells were separated out. Vaccination of participants consisted of two doses of either the BNT162b2 or mRNA-1273 vaccine. Their cognate antigens are unknown. Sequencing was performed on CD4+ T cells from PBMCs cultured with HCoV-229E spike peptides, taken after COVID-19 vaccination. These receptors all stem from a human donor who received a COVID-19 vaccine.

The chain recombines TRBV20-1 with TRBJ1-2, with D possibly being TRBD1 (5 bases). The CDR3 is 12 amino acids. The germline V and J ends were trimmed by 3 bases and 4 bases, with 9 bases remaining between them. Germline V gene lookup returns CDR1 DFQATT and CDR2 SNEGSKA (reference sequence). CDR3 loop: CSASDRIYGYTF. CDR3 nucleotide sequence: TGCAGTGCTAGTGACAGAATCTATGGCTACACCTTC.

The chain has TRBV5-1 and TRBJ2-7, with 10 bases aligning to TRBD2. The CDR3 totals 15 residues. Trimming at V came to 4 bases and at J to 0 bases, leaving 4 bases not matched to a gene. Germline V CDR1 and CDR2: SGHRS, YFSETQ. The CDR3 sequence is CASSLGTSDSYEQYV. CDR3 bases: TGCGCCAGCAGCCTCGGGACTAGCGACTCCTACGAGCAGTACGTC.

V usage is TRBV18 and J usage is TRBJ2-5; unclear D gene. The CDR3 is made up of 14 amino acids. Germline V lookup: CDR1 KGHSH, CDR2 LQKENI. V lost 5 bases and J lost 1, with 11 bases in between. The CDR3 DNA reads as TGTGCCAGCTCATCTATCAACTCCCAAGAGACCCAGTACTTC. This codes for CASSSINSQETQYF.

The sample holds a few counts of this clone. The V call is TRBV30, the J call TRBJ1-5; TRBD1 might be the D (6 bases). The germline gives CDR1 GTSNPN, CDR2 SVGIG (reference sequence). The length of the CDR3 is 12 residues. Trimming shortened V by 3 bases and J by 11 bases, and 14 bases separated the two germline ends. CDR3 loop: CAWSRQAGTQHF. CDR3 nucleotide sequence: TGTGCCTGGAGCCGACAGGCAGGCACCCAGCATTTT. The entire variable domain, with the rest obtained from reference TRBV30 and TRBJ1-5, is as follows: SQTIHQWPATLVQPVGSPLSLECTVEGTSNPNLYWYRQAAGRGLQLLFYSVGIGQISSEVPQNLSASRPQDRQFILSSKKLLLSDSGFYLCAWSRQAGTQHFGDGTRLSIL.

V and J are TRBV11-2 and TRBJ2-5; 7 positions agree with TRBD1. The CDR3 sequence is 15 residues long. V lost 6 bases to trimming and J lost 1 base; unmatched junction nucleotides: 8. Germline V gene lookup returns CDR1 SGHAT and CDR2 FQNNGV. The DNA for the CDR3 is TGTGCCAGCAGGCGAGGGGGCGCAAGCCAAGAGACCCAGTACTTC. Translating gives CASRRGGASQETQYF.

V usage is TRBV9 and J usage is TRBJ2-3; 12 bases fit TRBD2. The germline CDR1 and CDR2 sequences are SGDLS and YYNGEE. The CDR3 sequence is 18 residues long. V lost 0 bases, J lost 1 base, and 6 bases stayed unmatched. CDR3 sequence: CASSVGASGGAGTDTQYF. CDR3 DNA: TGTGCCAGCAGCGTAGGCGCTAGCGGGGGGGCGGGCACAGATACGCAGTATTTT.

This chain uses TRBV5-1 with TRBJ2-5, with D perhaps assigned TRBD1 or TRBD2 (5 bases each). CDR3 size: 15 residues. Per germline, CDR1 SGHRS and CDR2 YFSETQ. Trimming pared 3 bases from V and 7 bases from J, leaving 19 bases between. CDR3 nucleotides: TGCGCCAGCAGCTACGGGACCCGGGGAGAGTGGACCCAGTACTTC. Its protein is CASSYGTRGEWTQYF.